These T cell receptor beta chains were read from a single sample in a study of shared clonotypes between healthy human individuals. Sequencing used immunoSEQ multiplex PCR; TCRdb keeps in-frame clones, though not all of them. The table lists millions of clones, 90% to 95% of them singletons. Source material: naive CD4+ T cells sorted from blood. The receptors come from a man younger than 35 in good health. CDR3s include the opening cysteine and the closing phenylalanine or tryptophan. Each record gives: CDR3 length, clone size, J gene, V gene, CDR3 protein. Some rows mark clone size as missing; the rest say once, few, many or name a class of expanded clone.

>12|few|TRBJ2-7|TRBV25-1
CASTRGAYEQYF
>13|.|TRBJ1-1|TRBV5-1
CASKFGRDTEAFF
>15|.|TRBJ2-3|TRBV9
CASSVVVGDLDTQYF
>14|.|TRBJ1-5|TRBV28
CASSLIPGNQPQHF
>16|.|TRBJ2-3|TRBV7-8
CASSLATSGNTDTQYF
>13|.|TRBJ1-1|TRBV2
CASTLQGPTEAFF
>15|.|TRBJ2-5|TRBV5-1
CASRPGLVLQETQYF
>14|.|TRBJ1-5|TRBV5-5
CASSLDSSNQPQHF
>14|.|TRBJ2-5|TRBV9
CASSVTEWGETQYF
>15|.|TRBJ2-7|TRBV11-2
CASSSLKDSPGEQYF
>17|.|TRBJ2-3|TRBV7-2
CASSLVLAGGNTDTQYF
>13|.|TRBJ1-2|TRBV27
CASRDATGNGYTF
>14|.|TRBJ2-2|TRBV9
CASAAVPRTGELFF
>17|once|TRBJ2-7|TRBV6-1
CASSEALGLAGSYEQYF
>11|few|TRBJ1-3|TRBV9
CASVTGNTIYF
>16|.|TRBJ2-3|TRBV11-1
CASSLEGTGVTDTQYF
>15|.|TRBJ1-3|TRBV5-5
CASSLGSSSGNTIYF
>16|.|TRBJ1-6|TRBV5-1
CASSLAGTGVNSPLHF
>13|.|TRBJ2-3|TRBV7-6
CASSYTDSDTQYF
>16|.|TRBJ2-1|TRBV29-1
CSVNPGTPSSYNEQFF
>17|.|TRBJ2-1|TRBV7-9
CASTQAYMGGAYNEQFF
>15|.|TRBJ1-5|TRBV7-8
CASSALESTSQPQHF
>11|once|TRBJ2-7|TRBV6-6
CASSKQVEQYF
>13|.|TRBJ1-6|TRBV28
CASSLVDNSPLHF
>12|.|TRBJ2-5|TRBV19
CASSSQGETQYF
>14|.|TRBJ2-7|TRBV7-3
CASSSGLAEGEQYF
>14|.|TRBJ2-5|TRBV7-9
CASSLSGGAGTQYF
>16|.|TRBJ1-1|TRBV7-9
CASSLSSGRANTEAFF
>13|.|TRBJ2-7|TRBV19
CASSRQSSWEQYF
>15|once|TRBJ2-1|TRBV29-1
CSVEGSTYSYNEQFF
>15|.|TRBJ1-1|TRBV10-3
CAISAFHLGDTEAFF
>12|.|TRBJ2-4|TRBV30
CAWKLSDAIQYF
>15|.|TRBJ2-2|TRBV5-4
CASSSGQGGAGELFF
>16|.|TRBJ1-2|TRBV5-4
CASRGQGAFVGYGYTF
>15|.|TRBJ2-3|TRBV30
CAWIQGALGTDTQYF
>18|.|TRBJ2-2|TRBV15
CATSEYTWTSENTGELFF
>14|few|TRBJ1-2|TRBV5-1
CASSLPTGGEGYTF
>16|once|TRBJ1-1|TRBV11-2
CASSLGDRVSFTEAFF
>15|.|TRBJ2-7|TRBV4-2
CASSQDRTLSYEQYF
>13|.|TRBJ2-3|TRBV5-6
CASSPDSGDTQYF
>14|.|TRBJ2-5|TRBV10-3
CAVQTGTSWETQYF
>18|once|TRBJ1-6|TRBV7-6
CASSLSGHESSYNSPLHF
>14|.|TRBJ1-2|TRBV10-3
CAIRGGLTNPGYTF
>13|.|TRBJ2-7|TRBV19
CASASDRGYEQYF
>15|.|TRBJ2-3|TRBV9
CASSPSGGAIDTQYF
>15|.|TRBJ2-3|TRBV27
CASRRLAGGPDTQYF
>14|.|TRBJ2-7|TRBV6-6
CASSYSQGRYEQYF
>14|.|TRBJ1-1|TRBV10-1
CASSESTRYTEAFF
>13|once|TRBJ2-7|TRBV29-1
CSVVLGFSLEQYF
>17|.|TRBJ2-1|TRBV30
CAWSVARTSGVNNEQFF
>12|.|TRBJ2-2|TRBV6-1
CASSERTGELFF
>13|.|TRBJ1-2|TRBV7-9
CASSDGTGGGYTF